Here is one T cell receptor beta chain with its context. The antigen is not known. With V trimmed by 1 base and J by 2 bases, 6 bases remained unmatched. This CDR3 has 16 amino acids. Germline loops: CDR1 LGHNA, CDR2 YSLEER. Vbeta (60) and Jbeta (13) primers were used in the PCR. Libraries were prepared by immunoSEQ multiplex PCR; TCRdb keeps only in-frame clonotypes and omits some of them. The data hold some 130,000 clones, with approximately 80% observed a single time. This specimen comes from a study of cytomegalovirus exposure and HLA in healthy donors. For the study at large: A prior study identified 90 million to 120 million unique TCR beta sequences from roughly 170 million T cells. General study points: Later analysis identified several of the most significant clusters that appeared linked to common viral pathogens. After further analysis at a later stage, roughly 16,000 TCR beta sequences were associated with HLA alleles at 0.05 false discovery rate.

Sequencing was done on a sample of PBMCs. The sequence was obtained from a male donor in good health and CMV-seropositive. The J gene is TRBJ2-7, the V gene TRBV4-3, with 9 bases that match TRBD1. DNA of the CDR3: TGCGCCAGCAGCCAAGCCCTGGGACAGGGTGCCTACGAGCAGTACTTC. This codes for CASSQALGQGAYEQYF.